The 22 T cell receptor beta chains reported below all come from one sample, sequenced in a study of T cell responses to AZD1222 COVID-19 vaccine. Clones were sequenced by immunoSEQ multiplex PCR, and TCRdb holds only the in-frame ones, with some missing. The sample yields around 92,000 clones, around 84% seen once. The sample was peripheral blood, taken on day 0 of AZD1222 vaccination. The source is an adult in good health.

The gene calls are TRBV28 and TRBJ2-7; D may be TRBD1 or TRBD2 (6 bases each). There are 14 residues in the CDR3. From germline, CDR1 is MDHEN and CDR2 SYDVKM. Trimming took off 7 bases at V and 4 bases at J, with 17 bases between the two ends. The CDR3 DNA is TGTGCCAGCACCCGAGGGGGGCCTGGGTACGAGCAGTACTTC. Translated, it gives CASTRGGPGYEQYF.

This clone was detected only once. This chain connects TRBV6-5 to TRBJ2-5; TRBD1 might be the D (6 bases). This CDR3 comprises 15 residues. Trimming stripped 6 bases from V and 3 bases from J, with 17 bases between. CDR1 and CDR2 (germline): MNHEY, SVGAGI. The CDR3, as DNA: TGTGCCAGCAGACCATCTTGGACAGCTAAAGAGACCCAGTACTTC. This translates into CASRPSWTAKETQYF.

The chain carries TRBV6-2 or TRBV6-3 and TRBJ1-1; D gene uncertain. The V end lost 1 base, the J end lost 4 bases, and 13 bases lay between the germline ends. Looked up from germline, CDR1 is MNHEY and CDR2 is SVGEGT. This CDR3 contains 15 residues. The CDR3 loop reads CASSYFPGTSTEAFF. The DNA of the CDR3 is TGTGCCAGCAGTTACTTTCCAGGTACGAGCACTGAAGCTTTCTTT.

The chain recombines TRBV3-1 (or the pseudogene TRBV3-2) with TRBJ2-1; D is possibly TRBD2 (6 bases). The CDR3 consists of 17 residues. CDR1 LGHDT and CDR2 YNNKEL come from the germline V gene (reference sequence). Trimming cost V 4 bases and J 0 bases, with 16 bases left between them. This chain's CDR3 is CASSLPGASHSYNEQFF. CDR3 in DNA: TGTGCCAGCAGCCTCCCGGGAGCGAGCCACTCCTACAATGAGCAGTTCTTC.

The rearrangement uses TRBV19 and TRBJ1-4, with D unresolved. The V and J ends lost 6 bases and 0 bases respectively, with 11 bases between them. The germline CDR1 and CDR2 sequences are LNHDA and SQIVND (reference sequence). This CDR3 contains 15 residues. The CDR3 here is CASRTTDATNEKLFF. CDR3 in DNA: TGTGCCAGTAGGACCACGGATGCAACTAATGAAAAACTGTTTTTT.

J is TRBJ2-7 and V is TRBV6-5, with 8 bases identical to TRBD1. Germline assignment: CDR1 MNHEY and CDR2 SVGAGI. The CDR3 has 12 amino acids. V gave up 6 bases and J gave up 5 bases; unmatched junction bases: 3. Written as DNA, the CDR3 is TGTGCCAGCAGCTGGACAGGGCACGAGCAGTACTTC. Translating gives CASSWTGHEQYF.

The chain employs TRBV30 and TRBJ2-3; D gene ambiguous. The ends were cut back, 2 bases at V and 1 base at J, with 7 bases in the middle. This CDR3 is built from 13 residues. From germline, CDR1 is GTSNPN and CDR2 SVGIG (reference sequence). CDR3: CAWSRSGTDTQYF. Written as DNA, the CDR3 is TGTGCCTGGAGTCGGTCGGGCACAGATACGCAGTATTTT.

This sequence joins TRBV7-3 and TRBJ2-7; 7 bases are a match to TRBD2. The CDR3 extends over 14 amino acids. V lost 5 bases and J lost 2; bases outside the gene matches: 6. Per germline, CDR1 SGHTA and CDR2 FQGTGA. The CDR3 reads CASSLGGGAYEQYF. CDR3 nucleotide sequence: TGTGCCAGCAGCCTAGGCGGGGGAGCCTACGAGCAGTACTTC. The variable domain in full, completed from reference TRBV7-3 and TRBJ2-7, reads GAGVSQTPSNKVTEKGKYVELRCDPISGHTALYWYRQSLGQGPEFLIYFQGTGAADDSGLPNDRFFAVRPEGSVSTLKIQRTERGDSAVYLCASSLGGGAYEQYFGPGTRLTVT.

The V gene is TRBV3-1 (or the pseudogene TRBV3-2), the J gene TRBJ2-1; 12 positions agree with TRBD2. The CDR3 is made up of 15 amino acids. Germline values: CDR1 LGHDT, CDR2 YNNKEL (reference sequence). Losses at the gene ends were 0 bases for V and 10 bases for J; bases not matched to a gene: 4. CDR3 in amino acids: CASSQDTSGGREQFF. CDR3 bases: TGTGCCAGCAGCCAAGATACTAGCGGGGGGCGGGAGCAGTTCTTC.

The chain links TRBV7-9 to TRBJ2-1; no reliable D call. The V gene lost 4 bases and the J gene lost 14 bases, with 9 bases spanning the gap. In germline, CDR1 is SEHNR, CDR2 FQNEAQ (reference sequence). This CDR3 is built from 10 residues. CDR3 sequence reads: CASSSLIEFF. The CDR3 DNA sequence: TGTGCCAGCAGCTCCCTGATCGAGTTCTTC. Full variable domain (remainder filled in from reference TRBV7-9 and TRBJ2-1): DTGVSQNPRHKITKRGQNVTFRCDPISEHNRLYWYRQTLGQGPEFLTYFQNEAQLEKSRLLSDRFSAERPKGSFSTLEIQRTEQGDSAMYLCASSSLIEFFGPGTRLTVL.

The gene calls are TRBV27 and TRBJ2-7; no clear D. Germline CDR1 reads MNHEY; CDR2 reads SMNVEV (reference sequence). The CDR3 sequence is 11 residues long. Trimming pared 4 bases from V and 7 bases from J, leaving 8 bases between. CDR3 loop: CASSSIGEQYF. The CDR3, as DNA: TGTGCCAGCAGTTCGATTGGGGAGCAGTACTTC.

This clone was detected only once. CDR3 nucleotides: TGTGCCAGCAGACCCTCCCGGACAGGGAAAGGTCAGCCCCAGCATTTT. Protein sequence: CASRPSRTGKGQPQHF. The gene calls are TRBV21-1 and TRBJ1-5; TRBD1, the D gene given by the table, was not confirmed from the DNA. TRBV21-1 is given as a pseudogene. The CDR3 is made up of 16 amino acids.

V gene TRBV3-1 (or the pseudogene TRBV3-2) combines with J gene TRBJ1-2; D is possibly TRBD1 (5 bases). The CDR3 is 14 residues long. Trimming took 0 bases from V and 8 from J, leaving 13 bases between them. Germline assignment: CDR1 LGHDT and CDR2 YNNKEL (reference sequence). The CDR3 sequence is CASSQEDRWGGYTF. CDR3 sequence (DNA): TGTGCCAGCAGCCAAGAAGACAGATGGGGCGGCTACACCTTC.

This clone was found once. This chain joins TRBV7-2 and TRBJ1-1; 9 bases are shared with TRBD1. This CDR3 has 15 amino acids. Trimming took 4 bases from V and 3 from J; bases not matched to a gene: 6. CDR1 is SGHTA, CDR2 FQGNSA, per germline. CDR3 region: CASSSGTGRHTEAFF. The CDR3 coding sequence is TGTGCCAGCAGCTCCGGGACAGGGAGGCACACTGAAGCTTTCTTT.

The gene calls are TRBV10-2 and TRBJ2-7, with 8 nucleotides matching TRBD2. V lost 2 bases and J lost 3; bases outside the gene matches: 6. The CDR3 is 15 residues long. The germline gives CDR1 WSHSY, CDR2 SAAADI. The CDR3 loop is CASSERKAGVYEQYF. As DNA, the CDR3 is TGCGCCAGCAGTGAGCGGAAAGCGGGAGTCTACGAGCAGTACTTC.

At least ten counts were recorded for this clone. The chain is built from TRBV6-2 or TRBV6-3 and TRBJ1-2; 8 bases align to TRBD1. The CDR3 runs 17 residues. Trimming took 0 bases from V and 4 from J; bases not matched to a gene: 10. The germline gives CDR1 MNHEY, CDR2 SVGEGT. This CDR3 reads CASSYSINQGASYGYTF. CDR3 sequence (DNA): TGTGCCAGCAGTTACTCGATTAACCAGGGGGCCTCCTATGGCTACACCTTC.

This chain uses TRBV2 with TRBJ2-6, with a weak D call TRBD2 (6 bases). There are 15 residues in the CDR3. With 3 bases removed from V and 2 bases from J, the gap between germline ends came to 8 bases. The germline V gene has CDR1 SNHLY and CDR2 FYNNEI. CDR3 nucleotides: TGTGCCAGCAGTGAGGAGGGGACTGGGGCCAACGTCCTGACTTTC. This encodes CASSEEGTGANVLTF.

In the case of this clone: The junction differs from germline at one of its ends, possibly a read error. Here the CDR3 DNA reads TGTGCCATCAGTGACCTGGACAGGCCCCAGTTT. Translating it yields CAISDLDRPQF. The V call is TRBV10-3, the J call TRBJ1-1, with TRBD1 identical over 7 bases. Germline CDR1 reads ENHRY; CDR2 reads SYGVKD. CDR3 size: 11 residues.

The CDR3 DNA reads TGTGCCAGCAGTTACGACGTCAGGGAAACCGGGGAGCTGTTTTTT. Its translation: CASSYDVRETGELFF. The J gene is TRBJ2-2, the V gene TRBV6-6; tentative D call: TRBD1 (5 bases). The CDR3 covers 15 residues. With 2 bases removed from V and 5 bases from J, the gap between germline ends came to 12 bases. Germline loops: CDR1 MNHNY, CDR2 SVGAGI (reference sequence).

The chain has TRBV30 and TRBJ1-4, with D unclear. From germline, CDR1 is GTSNPN and CDR2 SVGIG (reference sequence). The CDR3 totals 15 residues. V dropped 0 bases and J dropped 3 bases, with 11 bases sitting between them. CDR3 nucleotides: TGTGCCTGGAGTGTGGAGGCGGTTGCTAATGAAAAACTGTTTTTT. Encoded protein: CAWSVEAVANEKLFF.

This chain joins TRBV11-3 and TRBJ2-2; 9 bases line up with TRBD2. The germline V gene encodes CDR1 SGHNT and CDR2 YENEEA. The CDR3 runs 20 residues. J was trimmed by 2 bases and V by 5 bases; bases with no gene match: 18. CDR3 residues: CASSAAVGAGGLLNTGELFF. The CDR3 DNA reads as TGTGCCAGCAGCGCCGCGGTGGGGGCGGGGGGGCTCCTAAACACCGGGGAGCTGTTTTTT.

The rearrangement links TRBV5-1 to TRBJ2-2; weak D call: TRBD1 (7 bases). Germline-derived CDR1 and CDR2 are SGHRS and YFSETQ. The CDR3 has 14 amino acids. The germline V and J ends were trimmed by 5 bases and 4 bases, with 12 bases remaining between them. The CDR3 sequence is CASSTGEVTGELFF. The CDR3 nucleotides read TGCGCCAGCAGTACAGGGGAGGTCACCGGGGAGCTGTTTTTT. Using reference TRBV5-1 and TRBJ2-2 for the parts outside the CDR3, the full variable domain is KAGVTQTPRYLIKTRGQQVTLSCSPISGHRSVSWYQQTPGQGLQFLFEYFSETQRNKGNFPGRFSGRQFSNSRSEMNVSTLELGDSALYLCASSTGEVTGELFFGEGSRLTVL.